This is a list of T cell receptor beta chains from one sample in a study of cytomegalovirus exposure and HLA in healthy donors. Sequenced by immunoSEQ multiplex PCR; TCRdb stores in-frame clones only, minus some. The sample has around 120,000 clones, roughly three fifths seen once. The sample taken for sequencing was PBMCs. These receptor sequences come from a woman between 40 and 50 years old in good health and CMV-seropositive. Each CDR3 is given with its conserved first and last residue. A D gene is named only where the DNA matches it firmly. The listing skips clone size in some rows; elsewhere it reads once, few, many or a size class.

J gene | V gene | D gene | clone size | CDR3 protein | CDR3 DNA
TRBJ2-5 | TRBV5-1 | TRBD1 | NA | CASSSGTGDAEETQYF | TGCGCCAGCAGCTCCGGAACAGGGGATGCTGAAGAGACCCAGTACTTC
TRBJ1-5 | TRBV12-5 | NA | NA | CASGLEQGSQPQHF | TGTGCTAGTGGTTTGGAGCAGGGCAGCCAGCCCCAGCATTTT
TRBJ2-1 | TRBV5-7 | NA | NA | CASSLYVGRNNEQFF | TGTGCCAGCAGCTTATACGTGGGCAGAAACAATGAGCAGTTCTTC
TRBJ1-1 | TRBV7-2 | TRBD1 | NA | CASSFSWAGGWTEAFF | TGTGCCAGCAGCTTTTCGTGGGCAGGGGGATGGACTGAAGCTTTCTTT
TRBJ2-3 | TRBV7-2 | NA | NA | CASSSISIDTQYF | TGTGCCAGCAGCTCTATTAGCATAGATACGCAGTATTTT
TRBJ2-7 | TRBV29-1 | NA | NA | CSVQTGNSYEQYF | TGCAGCGTACAGACAGGAAACTCCTACGAGCAGTACTTC
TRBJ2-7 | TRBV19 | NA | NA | CASSIGSYEQYF | TGTGCCAGTAGTATTGGCAGCTACGAGCAGTACTTC
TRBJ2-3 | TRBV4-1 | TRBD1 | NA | CASSQRDRAPTDTQYF | TGCGCCAGCAGCCAACGTGACAGGGCCCCCACAGATACGCAGTATTTT
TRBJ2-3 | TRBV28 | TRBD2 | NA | CASSFLSGKDTDTQYF | TGTGCCAGCAGTTTTTTGAGCGGGAAGGACACAGATACGCAGTATTTT
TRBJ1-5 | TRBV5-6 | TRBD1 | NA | CASSLRTGDQPQHF | TGTGCCAGCAGCCTCCGAACAGGGGATCAGCCCCAGCATTTT
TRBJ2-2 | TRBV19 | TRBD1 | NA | CASRGQGMYGELFF | TGTGCCAGTAGGGGACAGGGGATGTACGGGGAGCTGTTTTTT
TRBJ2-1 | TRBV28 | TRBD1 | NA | CASSSRGRRWFF | TGTGCCAGCAGCTCCAGGGGGCGCCGGTGGTTCTTC
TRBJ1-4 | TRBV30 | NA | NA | CAWSGGEDEKLFF | TGTGCCTGGAGTGGCGGTGAAGATGAAAAACTGTTTTTT
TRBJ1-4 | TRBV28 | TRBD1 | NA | CASSLPGQPNEKLFF | TGTGCCAGCAGTTTACCGGGACAGCCTAATGAAAAACTGTTTTTT
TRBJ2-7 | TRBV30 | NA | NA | CAWSFGGQTAYEQYF | TGTGCCTGGAGTTTCGGAGGCCAAACCGCCTACGAGCAGTACTTC
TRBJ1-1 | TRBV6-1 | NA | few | CASSERRRSGGTEAFF | TGTGCCAGCAGTGAAAGGCGGCGAAGCGGGGGCACTGAAGCTTTCTTT
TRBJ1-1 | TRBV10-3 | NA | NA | CAITTGRF | TGTGCCATCACAACAGGGAGATTT
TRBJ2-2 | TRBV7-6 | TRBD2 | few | CASSRQTAGGGTGELFF | TGTGCCAGCAGTCGACAGACAGCGGGAGGCGGCACCGGGGAGCTGTTTTTT
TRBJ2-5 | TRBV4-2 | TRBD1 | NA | CASSQPGQGQETQYF | TGTGCCAGCAGCCAACCAGGACAGGGGCAAGAGACCCAGTACTTC
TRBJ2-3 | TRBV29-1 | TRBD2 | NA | CSVGTSGIADTQYF | TGCAGCGTTGGTACTAGCGGGATCGCAGATACGCAGTATTTT
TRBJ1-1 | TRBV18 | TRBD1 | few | CASSLGTGVGNTEAFF | TGTGCCAGCTCACTTGGGACAGGAGTGGGGAACACTGAAGCTTTCTTT
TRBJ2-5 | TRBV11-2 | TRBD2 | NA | CASSLGGSSSETQYF | TGTGCCAGCAGCTTAGGCGGGAGTAGTTCGGAGACCCAGTACTTC
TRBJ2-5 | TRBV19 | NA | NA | CASSIETQETQYF | TGTGCCAGTAGTATAGAAACTCAAGAGACCCAGTACTTC
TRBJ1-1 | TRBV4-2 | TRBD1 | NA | CASSQVTGREAFF | TGTGCCAGCAGCCAAGTGACAGGGAGGGAAGCTTTCTTT
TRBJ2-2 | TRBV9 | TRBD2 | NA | CASSPSGVLGRTGELFF | TGTGCCAGCAGCCCTAGCGGAGTTCTAGGTAGGACCGGGGAGCTGTTTTTT
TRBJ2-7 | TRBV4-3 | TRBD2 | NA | CASSQDLERASGAYEQYF | TGCGCCAGCAGCCAAGATCTGGAAAGGGCTAGCGGGGCATACGAGCAGTACTTC
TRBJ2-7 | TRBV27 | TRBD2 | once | CASSPTSGSPHSEQYF | TGTGCCAGCAGCCCAACTAGCGGGAGTCCCCACAGCGAGCAGTACTTC
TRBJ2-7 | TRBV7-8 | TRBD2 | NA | CASSLDAGGEQYF | TGTGCCAGCAGCTTAGACGCGGGAGGGGAGCAGTACTTC
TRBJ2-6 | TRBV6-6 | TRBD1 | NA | CASSLTGVAGANVLTF | TGTGCCAGCAGTTTGACAGGGGTTGCCGGGGCCAACGTCCTGACTTTC
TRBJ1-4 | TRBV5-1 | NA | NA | CASSSDSRDEKLFF | TGCGCCAGCAGCTCCGACAGTCGCGATGAAAAACTGTTTTTT
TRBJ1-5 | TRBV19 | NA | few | CASSITRDQPQHF | TGTGCCAGTAGTATTACCAGGGATCAGCCCCAGCATTTT
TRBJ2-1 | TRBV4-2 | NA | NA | CASSQVGGLNSYNEQFF | TGTGCCAGCAGCCAAGTGGGGGGTCTCAACTCCTACAATGAGCAGTTCTTC
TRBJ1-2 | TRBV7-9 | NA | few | CASTTERENYGYTF | TGTGCCAGCACCACGGAGCGGGAGAACTATGGCTACACCTTC
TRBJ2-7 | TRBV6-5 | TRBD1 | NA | CASSYGQGPYEQYF | TGTGCCAGCAGTTATGGACAGGGGCCATACGAGCAGTACTTC